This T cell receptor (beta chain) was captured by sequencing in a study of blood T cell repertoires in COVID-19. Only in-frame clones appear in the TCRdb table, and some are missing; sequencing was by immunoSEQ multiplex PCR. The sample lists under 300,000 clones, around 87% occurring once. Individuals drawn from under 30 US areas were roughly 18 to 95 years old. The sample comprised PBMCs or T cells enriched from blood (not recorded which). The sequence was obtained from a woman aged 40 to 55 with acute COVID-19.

CDR3 amino acids: CASSTPGGGGGYTF. Written as DNA, the CDR3 is TGTGCCAGTAGTACCCCCGGCGGAGGCGGTGGCTACACCTTC. V usage is TRBV19 and J usage is TRBJ1-2; D is undetermined. CDR3 length: 14 residues. V gave up 4 bases and J gave up 7 bases, with 16 bases separating them. Per the germline V gene, CDR1 is LNHDA and CDR2 is SQIVND (reference sequence).